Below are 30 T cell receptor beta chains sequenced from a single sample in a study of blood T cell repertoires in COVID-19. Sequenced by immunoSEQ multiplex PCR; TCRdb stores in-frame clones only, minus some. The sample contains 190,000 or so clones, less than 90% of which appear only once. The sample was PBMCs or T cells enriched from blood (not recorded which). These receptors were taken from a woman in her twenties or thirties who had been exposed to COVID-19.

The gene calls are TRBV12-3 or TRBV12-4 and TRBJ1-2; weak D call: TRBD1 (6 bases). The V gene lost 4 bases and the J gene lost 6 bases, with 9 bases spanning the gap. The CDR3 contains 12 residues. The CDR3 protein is CASSWGPHGYTF. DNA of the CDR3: TGTGCCAGCAGTTGGGGGCCCCATGGCTACACCTTC.

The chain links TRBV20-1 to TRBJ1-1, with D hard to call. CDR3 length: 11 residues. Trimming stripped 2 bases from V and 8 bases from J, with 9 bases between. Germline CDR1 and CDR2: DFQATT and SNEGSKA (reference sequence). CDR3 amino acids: CSARRVTEAFF. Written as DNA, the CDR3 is TGCAGTGCTAGACGGGTGACGGAAGCTTTCTTT.

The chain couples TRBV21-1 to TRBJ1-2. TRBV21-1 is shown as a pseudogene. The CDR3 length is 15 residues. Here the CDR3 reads CASSKAGTDLFGYTF. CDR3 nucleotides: TGTGCCAGCAGCAAAGCCGGGACTGACCTCTTCGGCTACACCTTC.

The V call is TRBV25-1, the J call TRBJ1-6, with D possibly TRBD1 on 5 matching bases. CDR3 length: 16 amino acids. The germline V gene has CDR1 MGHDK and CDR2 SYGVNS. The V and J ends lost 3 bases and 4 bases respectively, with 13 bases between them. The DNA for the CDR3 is TGTGCCAGCAGTGATTTTTCTAAGGGGTATAATTCACCCCTCCACTTT. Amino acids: CASSDFSKGYNSPLHF.

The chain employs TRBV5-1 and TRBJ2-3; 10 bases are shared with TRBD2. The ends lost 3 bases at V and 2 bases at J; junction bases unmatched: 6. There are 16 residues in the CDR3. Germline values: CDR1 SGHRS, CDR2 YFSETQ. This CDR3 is CASSSGTSAYTDTQYF. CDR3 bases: TGCGCCAGCAGCTCCGGGACTAGCGCATACACAGATACGCAGTATTTT.

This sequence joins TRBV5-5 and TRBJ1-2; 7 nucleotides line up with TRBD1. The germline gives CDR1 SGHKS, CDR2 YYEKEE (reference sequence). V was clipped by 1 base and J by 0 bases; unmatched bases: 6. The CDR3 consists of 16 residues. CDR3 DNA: TGTGCCAGCAGCTTGTTAGGGGGCAGGCCTAACTATGGCTACACCTTC. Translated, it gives CASSLLGGRPNYGYTF.

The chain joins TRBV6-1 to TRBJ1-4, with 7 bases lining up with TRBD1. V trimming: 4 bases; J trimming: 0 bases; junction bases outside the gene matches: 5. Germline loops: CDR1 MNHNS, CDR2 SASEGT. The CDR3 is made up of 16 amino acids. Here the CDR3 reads CASSGGTDSTNEKLFF. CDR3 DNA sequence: TGTGCCAGCAGTGGAGGGACAGACTCAACTAATGAAAAACTGTTTTTT.

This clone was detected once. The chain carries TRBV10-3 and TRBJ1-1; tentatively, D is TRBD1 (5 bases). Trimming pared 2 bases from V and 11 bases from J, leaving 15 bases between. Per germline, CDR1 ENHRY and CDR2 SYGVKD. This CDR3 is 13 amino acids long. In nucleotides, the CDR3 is TGTGCCATCAGTGAGGGTTGGGGGGTAGGGGCTTTCTTT. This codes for CAISEGWGVGAFF.

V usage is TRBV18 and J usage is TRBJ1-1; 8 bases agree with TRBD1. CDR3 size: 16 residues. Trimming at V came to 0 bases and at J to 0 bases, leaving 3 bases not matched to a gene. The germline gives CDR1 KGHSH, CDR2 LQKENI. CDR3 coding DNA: TGTGCCAGCTCACCACCCCAGGGGGCGATGAACACTGAAGCTTTCTTT. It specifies CASSPPQGAMNTEAFF.

This CDR3 is CASSQTGPGSYNSPLHF. CDR3 sequence (DNA): TGTGCCAGCTCACAAACAGGCCCTGGCTCCTATAATTCACCCCTCCACTTT. The V and J genes are TRBV18 and TRBJ1-6; a possible D gene is TRBD1 (5 bases). Germline V gene data show CDR1 as KGHSH and CDR2 as LQKENI. The CDR3 consists of 17 residues. V lost 4 bases and J 0 bases, leaving 13 bases between the germline ends.

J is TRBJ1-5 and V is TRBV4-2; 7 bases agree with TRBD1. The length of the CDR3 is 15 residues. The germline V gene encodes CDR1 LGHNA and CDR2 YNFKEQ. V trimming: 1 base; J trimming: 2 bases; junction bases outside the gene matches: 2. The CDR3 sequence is CASSQGQGGNQPQHF. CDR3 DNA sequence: TGTGCCAGCAGCCAAGGACAGGGAGGCAATCAGCCCCAGCATTTT.

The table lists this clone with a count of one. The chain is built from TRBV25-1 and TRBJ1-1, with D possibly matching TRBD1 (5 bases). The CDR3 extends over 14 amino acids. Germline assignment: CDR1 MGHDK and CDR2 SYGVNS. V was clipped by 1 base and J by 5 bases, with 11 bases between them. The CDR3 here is CASSEFQGSTEAFF. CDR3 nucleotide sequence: TGTGCCAGCAGTGAATTCCAGGGTAGTACTGAAGCTTTCTTT.

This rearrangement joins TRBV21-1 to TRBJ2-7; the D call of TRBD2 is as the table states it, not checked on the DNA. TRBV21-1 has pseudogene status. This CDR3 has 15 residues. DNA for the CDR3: TGTGCCAGCAGCACTCGGACTTGCGGGGGGTACGAGCAGTACTTC. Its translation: CASSTRTCGGYEQYF.

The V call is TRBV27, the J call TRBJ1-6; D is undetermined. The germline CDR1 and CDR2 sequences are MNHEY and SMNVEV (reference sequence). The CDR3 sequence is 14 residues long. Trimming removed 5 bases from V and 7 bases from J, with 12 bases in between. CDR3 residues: CASSRGVRNSPLHF. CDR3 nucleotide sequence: TGTGCCAGCAGTCGTGGTGTCAGGAATTCACCCCTCCACTTT.

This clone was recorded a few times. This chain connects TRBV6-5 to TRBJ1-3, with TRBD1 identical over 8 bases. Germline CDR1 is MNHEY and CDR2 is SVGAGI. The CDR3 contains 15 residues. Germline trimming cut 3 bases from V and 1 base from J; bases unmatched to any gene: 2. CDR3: CASSYTGGSGNTIYF. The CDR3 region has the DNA TGTGCCAGCAGTTATACAGGGGGATCTGGAAACACCATATATTTT.

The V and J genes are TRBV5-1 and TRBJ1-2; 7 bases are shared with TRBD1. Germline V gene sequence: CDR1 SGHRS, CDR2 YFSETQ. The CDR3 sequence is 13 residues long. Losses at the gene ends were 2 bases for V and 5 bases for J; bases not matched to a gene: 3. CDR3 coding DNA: TGCGCCAGCAGCTTCGGACAGGCTTATGGCTACACCTTC. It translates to CASSFGQAYGYTF.

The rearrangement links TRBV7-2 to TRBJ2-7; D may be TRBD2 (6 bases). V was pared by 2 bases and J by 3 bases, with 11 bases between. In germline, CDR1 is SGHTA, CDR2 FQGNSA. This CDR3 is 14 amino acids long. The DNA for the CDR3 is TGTGCCAGCAGCTTAATCGGCGGGGACTACGAGCAGTACTTC. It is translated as CASSLIGGDYEQYF.

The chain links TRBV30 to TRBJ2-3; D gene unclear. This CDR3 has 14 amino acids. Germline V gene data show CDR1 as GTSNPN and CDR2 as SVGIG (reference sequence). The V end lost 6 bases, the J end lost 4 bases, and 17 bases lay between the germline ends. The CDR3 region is CACTYSPPPDTQYF. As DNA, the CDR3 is TGTGCCTGTACGTACTCGCCTCCCCCAGATACGCAGTATTTT.

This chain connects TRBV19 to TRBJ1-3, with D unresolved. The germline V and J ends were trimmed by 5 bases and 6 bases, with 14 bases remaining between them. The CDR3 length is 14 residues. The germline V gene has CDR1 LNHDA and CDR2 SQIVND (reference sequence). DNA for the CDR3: TGTGCCAGTAGTTCTCGGGATCTCTTAAACACCATATATTTT. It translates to CASSSRDLLNTIYF.

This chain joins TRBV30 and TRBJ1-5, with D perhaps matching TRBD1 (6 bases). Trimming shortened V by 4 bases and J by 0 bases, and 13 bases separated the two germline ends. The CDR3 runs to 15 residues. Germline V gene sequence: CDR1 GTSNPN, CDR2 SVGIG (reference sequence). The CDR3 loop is CAWTTGTHSNQPQHF. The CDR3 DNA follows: TGTGCCTGGACTACCGGGACACATAGCAATCAGCCCCAGCATTTT.

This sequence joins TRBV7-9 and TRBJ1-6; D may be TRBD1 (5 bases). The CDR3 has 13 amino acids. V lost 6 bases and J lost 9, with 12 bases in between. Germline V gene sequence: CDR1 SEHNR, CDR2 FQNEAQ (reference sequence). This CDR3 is CASSDSLGSPLHF. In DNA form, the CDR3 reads TGTGCCAGCAGTGACAGCCTAGGTTCACCCCTCCACTTT.

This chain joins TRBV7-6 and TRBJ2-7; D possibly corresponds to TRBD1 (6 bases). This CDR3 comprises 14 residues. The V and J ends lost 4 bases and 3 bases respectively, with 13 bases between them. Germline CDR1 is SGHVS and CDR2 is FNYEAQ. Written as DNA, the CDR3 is TGTGCCAGCAGCTCCCGGGACACTATCTACGAGCAGTACTTC. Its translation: CASSSRDTIYEQYF.

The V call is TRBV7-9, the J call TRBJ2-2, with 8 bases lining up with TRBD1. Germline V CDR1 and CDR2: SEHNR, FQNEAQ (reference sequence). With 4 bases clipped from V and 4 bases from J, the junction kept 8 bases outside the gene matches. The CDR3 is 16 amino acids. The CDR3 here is CASSCQGALLTGELFF. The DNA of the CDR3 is TGTGCCAGCAGCTGCCAGGGGGCGCTTCTCACCGGGGAGCTGTTTTTT.

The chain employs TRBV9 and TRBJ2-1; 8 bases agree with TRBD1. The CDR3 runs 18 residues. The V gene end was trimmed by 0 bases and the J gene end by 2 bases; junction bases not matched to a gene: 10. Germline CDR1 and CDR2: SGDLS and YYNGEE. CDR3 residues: CASSVEIPGGGPYNEQFF. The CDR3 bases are TGTGCCAGCAGCGTAGAAATTCCAGGGGGCGGCCCCTACAATGAGCAGTTCTTC. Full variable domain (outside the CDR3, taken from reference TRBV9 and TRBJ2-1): DSGVTQTPKHLITATGQRVTLRCSPRSGDLSVYWYQQSLDQGLQFLIQYYNGEERAKGNILERFSAQQFPDLHSELNLSSLELGDSALYFCASSVEIPGGGPYNEQFFGPGTRLTVL.

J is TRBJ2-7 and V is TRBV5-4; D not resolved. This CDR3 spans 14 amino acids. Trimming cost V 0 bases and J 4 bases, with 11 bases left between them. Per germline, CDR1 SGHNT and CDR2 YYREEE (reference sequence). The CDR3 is CASSLGSEIYEQYF. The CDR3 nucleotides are TGTGCCAGCAGCTTGGGTTCGGAGATTTACGAGCAGTACTTC.

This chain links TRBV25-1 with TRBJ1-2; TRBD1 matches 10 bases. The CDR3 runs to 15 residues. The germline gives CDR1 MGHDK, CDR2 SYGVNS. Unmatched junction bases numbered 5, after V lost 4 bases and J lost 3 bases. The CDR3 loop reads CASSVTGGAYYGYTF. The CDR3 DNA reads TGTGCCAGCAGTGTGACAGGGGGCGCTTACTATGGCTACACCTTC.

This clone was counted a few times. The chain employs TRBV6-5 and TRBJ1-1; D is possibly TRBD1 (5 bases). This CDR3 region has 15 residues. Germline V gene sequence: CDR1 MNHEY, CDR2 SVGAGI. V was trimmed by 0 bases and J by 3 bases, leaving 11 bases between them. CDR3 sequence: CASSYSLPRDTEAFF. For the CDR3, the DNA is TGTGCCAGCAGTTACTCACTTCCCAGGGACACTGAAGCTTTCTTT.

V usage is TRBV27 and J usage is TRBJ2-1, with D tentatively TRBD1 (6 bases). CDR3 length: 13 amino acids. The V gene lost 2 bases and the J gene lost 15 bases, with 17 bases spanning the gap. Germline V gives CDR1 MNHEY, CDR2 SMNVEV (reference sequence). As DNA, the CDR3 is TGTGCCAGCAGTTTACCCCCCTGGGGGCCAGCGTTCTTC. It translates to CASSLPPWGPAFF.

Here the CDR3 reads CASSIEPRRSTDTQYF. As DNA, the CDR3 is TGCGCCAGCAGCATTGAGCCTCGTCGCTCCACAGATACGCAGTATTTT. This sequence joins TRBV4-1 and TRBJ2-3; D is uncertain. V was clipped by 5 bases and J by 2 bases, with 17 bases between them. CDR1 is MGHRA and CDR2 is YSYEKL in the germline V gene. CDR3 length equals 16 residues.

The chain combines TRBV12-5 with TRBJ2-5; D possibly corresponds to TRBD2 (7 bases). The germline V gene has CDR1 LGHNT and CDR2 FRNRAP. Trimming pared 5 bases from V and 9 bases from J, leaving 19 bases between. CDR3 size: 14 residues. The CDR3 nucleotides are TGTGCTAGTGGTCTTACGGGGGGCCCAGGGTCCCAGTACTTC. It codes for CASGLTGGPGSQYF.